Listed below are T cell receptor beta chains from one sample, sequenced in a study of T-cell reconstitution after alpha-beta-depleted transplantation in children. TCRdb analysed the PCR reads with MiXCR anew, one entry per CDR3 protein. The repertoire includes roughly 500,000 distinct CDR3 sequences, about a sixth of them detected once, and 3.3% sits in the top ten. Sequencing used PBMCs from the stem cell graft donor, obtained from the stem cell graft. The source of these receptors is a human donor who donated a stem cell graft to a child with acute lymphoblastic leukemia. Each CDR3 is given with its conserved first and last residue.

v_call cdr3_aa
TRBV10-3 CAISEFTLANEQFF
TRBV7-8 CASSPLDRGNQPQHF
TRBV27 CASSPGLAGSTDTQYF
TRBV18 CASSRTDSSANTIYF
TRBV12-3/TRBV12-4 CASSSPGLAGEVQYF
TRBV6-5 CASSSGTGDLGNYGYTF
TRBV7-9 CASSSGTGSGNTIYF
TRBV15 CATSSRGFTGELFF
TRBV14 CASSQVSGGVLNTGELFF
TRBV7-9 CASSLADGANYGYTF
TRBV24-1 CATSDFTADTQYF
TRBV7-2 CASSLAIPGLAGETGYEQYF